This TCR beta chain was sequenced during a study of blood T cell repertoires in COVID-19. Study information: COVID-19 samples, acute and convalescent, were from the United States, Italy and Spain.

This clone occurred a few times. Distinct nucleotide sequences in the sample also encode this CDR3. CDR1 is MNHEY, CDR2 SMNVEV, per germline (reference sequence). The ends lost 3 bases at V and 7 bases at J; junction bases unmatched: 4. The CDR3 is 15 amino acids. Original handling: The assay estimated nucleated cells by amplifying reference gene primers. The table came from immunoSEQ multiplex PCR; TCRdb's copy has only in-frame clones and leaves some out. The D gene and trimming were derived from the DNA, and the V and J assignments and clone size from that table. The table has about 91,000 clones, roughly 78% seen once.

The gene calls are TRBV27 and TRBJ1-6; 9 bases align to TRBD1. Sequenced: peripheral blood. The TCR originated in a man over 45 with active or convalescent COVID-19. CDR3 region: CASSFGQGNNSPLHF. The CDR3 DNA reads TGTGCCAGCAGTTTTGGACAGGGGAACAATTCACCCCTCCACTTT.